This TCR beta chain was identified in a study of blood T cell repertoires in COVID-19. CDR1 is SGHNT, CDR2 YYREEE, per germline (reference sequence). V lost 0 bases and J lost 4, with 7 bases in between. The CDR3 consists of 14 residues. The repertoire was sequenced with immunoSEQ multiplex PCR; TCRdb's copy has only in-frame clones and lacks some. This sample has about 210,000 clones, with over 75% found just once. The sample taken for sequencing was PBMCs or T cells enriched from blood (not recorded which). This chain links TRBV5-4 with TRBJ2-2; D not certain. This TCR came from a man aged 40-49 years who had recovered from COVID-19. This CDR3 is CASSLGHPTGELFF. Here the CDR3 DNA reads TGTGCCAGCAGCTTGGGGCACCCCACCGGGGAGCTGTTTTTT.